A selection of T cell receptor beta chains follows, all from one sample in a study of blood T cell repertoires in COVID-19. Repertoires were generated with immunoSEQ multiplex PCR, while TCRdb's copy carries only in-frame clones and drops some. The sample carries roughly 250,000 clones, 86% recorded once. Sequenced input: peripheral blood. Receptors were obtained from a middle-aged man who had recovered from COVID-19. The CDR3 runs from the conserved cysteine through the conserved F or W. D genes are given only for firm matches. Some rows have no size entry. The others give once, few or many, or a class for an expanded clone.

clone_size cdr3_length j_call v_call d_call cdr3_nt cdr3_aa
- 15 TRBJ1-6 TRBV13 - TGTGCCAGCAGCCCACAAAGGGGAATCAATTCACCCCTCCACTTT CASSPQRGINSPLHF
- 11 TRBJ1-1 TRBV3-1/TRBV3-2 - TGTGCCAGCACCGGTAACACTGAAGCTTTCTTT CASTGNTEAFF
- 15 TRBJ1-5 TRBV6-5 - TGTGCCAGCAGTTACTCGAGGGAGGGTGCCCAGCCCCAGCATTTT CASSYSREGAQPQHF
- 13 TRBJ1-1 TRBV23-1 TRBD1 TGCGCCAGCGGACAGGGTCAGAACACTGAAGCTTTCTTT CASGQGQNTEAFF
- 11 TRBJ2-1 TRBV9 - TGTGCCAGCTCCCTGTACAATGAGCAGTTCTTC CASSLYNEQFF
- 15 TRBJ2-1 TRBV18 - TGTGCCAGCTCACCAGCCGGTAGCTCCTACAATGAGCAGTTCTTC CASSPAGSSYNEQFF
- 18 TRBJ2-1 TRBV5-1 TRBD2 TGCGCCAGCAGCTTGGAGGGACTAGCGGTAACCTCCTACAATGAGCAGTTCTTC CASSLEGLAVTSYNEQFF
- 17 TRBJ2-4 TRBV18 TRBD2 TGTGCCAGCTCACCCCTAGCGGGAGGTGAGGCTGGTAACATTCAGTACTTC CASSPLAGGEAGNIQYF
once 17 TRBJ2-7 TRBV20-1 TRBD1 TGCAGTGCTAGTAGGAGGGGACAGGGGGCAACTTTCTACGAGCAGTACTTC CSASRRGQGATFYEQYF
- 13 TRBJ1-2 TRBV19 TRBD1 TGTGCCAGTAGCCTGTGGACAGGGCCTGGCTACACCTTC CASSLWTGPGYTF
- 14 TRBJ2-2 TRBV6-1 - TGTGCCAGCAGTGAAGCGGCAAACACCGGGGAGCTGTTTTTT CASSEAANTGELFF